These 2 T cell receptor beta chains originate from one sample sequenced in a study of blood T cell repertoires in COVID-19. Sequencing used immunoSEQ multiplex PCR; TCRdb keeps in-frame clones, though not all of them. The table records about 73,000 clones, roughly three quarters of them present only once. Sequenced sample: peripheral blood. Every receptor here comes from a man in his 70s with COVID-19, enrolled during active disease.

The chain joins TRBV27 to TRBJ2-7; 15 bases fit TRBD2. CDR1 is MNHEY, CDR2 SMNVEV, per germline (reference sequence). The CDR3 consists of 15 residues. V shed 5 bases, J shed 6 bases, and the junction held 5 bases outside the gene matches. The CDR3 bases are TGTGCCAGCAGTCCCGGACTAGCGGGAGGGGCCGAGCAGTACTTC. Amino acids: CASSPGLAGGAEQYF.

This chain links TRBV29-1 with TRBJ2-1, with D tentatively TRBD1 (5 bases). V was shortened by 6 bases and J by 5 bases, with 14 bases between the two germline ends. Germline CDR1 and CDR2: SQVTM and ANQGSEA. CDR3 length: 13 residues. CDR3 sequence reads: CSVGRPGHNEQFF. The CDR3 nucleotides read TGCAGCGTAGGCAGGCCAGGGCACAATGAGCAGTTCTTC.